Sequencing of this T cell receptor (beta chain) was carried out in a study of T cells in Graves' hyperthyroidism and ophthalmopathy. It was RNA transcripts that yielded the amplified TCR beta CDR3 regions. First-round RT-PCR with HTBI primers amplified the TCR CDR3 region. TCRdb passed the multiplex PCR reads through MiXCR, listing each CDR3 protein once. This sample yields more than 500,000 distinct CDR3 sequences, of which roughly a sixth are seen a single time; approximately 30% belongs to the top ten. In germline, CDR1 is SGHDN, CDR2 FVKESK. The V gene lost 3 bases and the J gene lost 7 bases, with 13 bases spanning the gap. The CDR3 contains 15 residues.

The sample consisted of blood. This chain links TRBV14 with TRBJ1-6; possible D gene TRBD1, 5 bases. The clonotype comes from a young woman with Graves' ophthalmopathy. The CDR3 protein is CASSQGRDGNSPLHF. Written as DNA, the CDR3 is TGTGCCAGCAGCCAGGGCCGGGACGGAAATTCACCCCTCCACTTT.